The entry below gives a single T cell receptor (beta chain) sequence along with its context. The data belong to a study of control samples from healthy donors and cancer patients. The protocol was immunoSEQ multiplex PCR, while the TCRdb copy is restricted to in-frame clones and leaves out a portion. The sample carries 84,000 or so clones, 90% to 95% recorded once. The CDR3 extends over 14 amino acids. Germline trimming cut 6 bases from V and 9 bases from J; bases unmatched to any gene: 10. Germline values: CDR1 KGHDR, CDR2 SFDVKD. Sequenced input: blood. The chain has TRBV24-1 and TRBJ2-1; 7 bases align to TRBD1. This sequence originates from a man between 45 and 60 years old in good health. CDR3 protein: CATSRQGDHGEQFF. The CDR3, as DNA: TGTGCCACCAGTCGGCAGGGGGATCATGGTGAGCAGTTCTTC.